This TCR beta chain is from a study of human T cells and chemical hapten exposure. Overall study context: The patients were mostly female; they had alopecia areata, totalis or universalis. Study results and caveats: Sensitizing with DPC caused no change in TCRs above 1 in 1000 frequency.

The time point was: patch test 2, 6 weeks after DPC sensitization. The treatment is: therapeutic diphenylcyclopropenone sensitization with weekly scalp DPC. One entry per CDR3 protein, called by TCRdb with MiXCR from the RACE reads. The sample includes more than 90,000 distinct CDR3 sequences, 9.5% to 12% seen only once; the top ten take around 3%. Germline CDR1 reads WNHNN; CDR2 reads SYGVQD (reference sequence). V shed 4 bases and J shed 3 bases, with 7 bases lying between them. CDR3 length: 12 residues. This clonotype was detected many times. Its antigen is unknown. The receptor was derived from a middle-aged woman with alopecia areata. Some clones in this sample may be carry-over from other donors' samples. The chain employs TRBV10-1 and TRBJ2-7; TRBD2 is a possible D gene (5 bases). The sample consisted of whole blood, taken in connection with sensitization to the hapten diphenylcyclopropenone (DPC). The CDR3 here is CASSGTVYEQYF. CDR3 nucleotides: TGCGCCAGCAGTGGGACTGTCTACGAGCAGTACTTC.